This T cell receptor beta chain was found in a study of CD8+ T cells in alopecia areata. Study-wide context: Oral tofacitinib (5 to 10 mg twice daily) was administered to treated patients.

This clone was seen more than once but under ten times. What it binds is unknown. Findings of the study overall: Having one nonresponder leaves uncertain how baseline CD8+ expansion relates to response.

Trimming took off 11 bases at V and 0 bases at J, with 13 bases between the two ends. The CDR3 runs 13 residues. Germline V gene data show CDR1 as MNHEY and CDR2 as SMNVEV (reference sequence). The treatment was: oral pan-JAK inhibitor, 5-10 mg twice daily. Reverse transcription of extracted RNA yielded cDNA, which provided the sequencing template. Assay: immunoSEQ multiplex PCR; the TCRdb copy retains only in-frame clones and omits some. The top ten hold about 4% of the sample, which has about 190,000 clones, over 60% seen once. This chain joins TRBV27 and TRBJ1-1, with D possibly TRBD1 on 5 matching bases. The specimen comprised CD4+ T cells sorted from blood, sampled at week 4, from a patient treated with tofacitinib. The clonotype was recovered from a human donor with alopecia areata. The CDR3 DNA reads TGTGCCTCTAAGGGGTTTATGAACACTGAAGCTTTCTTT. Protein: CASKGFMNTEAFF.